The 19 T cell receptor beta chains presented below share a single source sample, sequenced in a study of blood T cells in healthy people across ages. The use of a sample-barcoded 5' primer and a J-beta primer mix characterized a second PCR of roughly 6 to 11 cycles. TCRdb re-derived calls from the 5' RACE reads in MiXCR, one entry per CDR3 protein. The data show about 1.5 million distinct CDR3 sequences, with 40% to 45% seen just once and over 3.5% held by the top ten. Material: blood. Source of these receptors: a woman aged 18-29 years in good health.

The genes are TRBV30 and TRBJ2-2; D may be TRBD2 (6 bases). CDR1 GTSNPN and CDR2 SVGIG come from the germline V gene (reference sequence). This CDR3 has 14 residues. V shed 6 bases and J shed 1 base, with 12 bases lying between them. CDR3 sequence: CACRGTVNTGELFF. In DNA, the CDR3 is TGTGCCTGTCGCGGGACGGTGAACACCGGGGAGCTGTTTTTT.

The CDR3 DNA reads TGTGCCAGCAGTTACTCGTCCGTACCCCTCCACTTT. This translates into CASSYSSVPLHF. The V gene is TRBV6-6, the J gene TRBJ1-6, with D unclear. The CDR3 consists of 12 residues. Trimming cost V 0 bases and J 12 bases, with 6 bases left between them. Germline lookup yields CDR1 MNHNY and CDR2 SVGAGI (reference sequence).

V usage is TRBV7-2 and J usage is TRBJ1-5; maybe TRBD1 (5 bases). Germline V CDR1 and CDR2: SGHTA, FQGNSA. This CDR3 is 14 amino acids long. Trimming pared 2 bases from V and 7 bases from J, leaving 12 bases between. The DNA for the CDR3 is TGTGCCAGCAGCTTATTACAGGTACAACAGCCCCAGCATTTT. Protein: CASSLLQVQQPQHF.

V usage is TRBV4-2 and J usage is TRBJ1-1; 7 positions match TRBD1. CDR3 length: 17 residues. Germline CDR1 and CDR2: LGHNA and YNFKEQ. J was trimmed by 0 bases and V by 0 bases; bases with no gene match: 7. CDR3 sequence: CASSQDGGQSLNTEAFF. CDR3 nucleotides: TGTGCCAGCAGCCAAGATGGGGGACAGAGTCTGAACACTGAAGCTTTCTTT.

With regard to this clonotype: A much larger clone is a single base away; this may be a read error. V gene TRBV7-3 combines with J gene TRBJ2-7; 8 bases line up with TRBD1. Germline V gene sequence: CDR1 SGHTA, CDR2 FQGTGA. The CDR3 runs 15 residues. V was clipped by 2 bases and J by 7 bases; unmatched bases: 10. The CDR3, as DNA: TGTGCCAGCAGCTTAGACAGGGGAATCTACAATGAGCAGTACTTC. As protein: CASSLDRGIYNEQYF.

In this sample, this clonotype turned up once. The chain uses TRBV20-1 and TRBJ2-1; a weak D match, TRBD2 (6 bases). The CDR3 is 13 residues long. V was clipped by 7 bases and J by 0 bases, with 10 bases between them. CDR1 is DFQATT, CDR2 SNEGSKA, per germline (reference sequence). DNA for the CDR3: TGCAGTGGCGGCGGGGACTCCTACAATGAGCAGTTCTTC. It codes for CSGGGDSYNEQFF.

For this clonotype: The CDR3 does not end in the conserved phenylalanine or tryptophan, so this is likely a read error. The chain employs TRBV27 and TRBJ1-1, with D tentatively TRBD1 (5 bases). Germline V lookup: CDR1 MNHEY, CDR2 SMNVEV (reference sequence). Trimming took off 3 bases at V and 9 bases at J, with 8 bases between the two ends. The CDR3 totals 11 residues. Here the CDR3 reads CASSFGTQAFY. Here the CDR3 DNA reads TGTGCCAGCAGTTTTGGGACCCAAGCTTTCTAT.

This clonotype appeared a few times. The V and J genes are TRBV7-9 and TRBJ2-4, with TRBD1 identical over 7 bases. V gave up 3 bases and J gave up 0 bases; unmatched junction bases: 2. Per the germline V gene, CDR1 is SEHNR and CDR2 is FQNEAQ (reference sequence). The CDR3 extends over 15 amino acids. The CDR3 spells CASSFGTVAKNIQYF. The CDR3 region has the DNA TGTGCCAGCAGCTTCGGGACAGTAGCCAAAAACATTCAGTACTTC.

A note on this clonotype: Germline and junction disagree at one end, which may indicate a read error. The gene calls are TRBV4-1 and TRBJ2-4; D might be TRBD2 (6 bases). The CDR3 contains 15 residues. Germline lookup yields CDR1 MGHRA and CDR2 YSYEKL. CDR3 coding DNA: TGCGCCAGCAGCCAAGGCGCACTAGCCAAAAGCATTCAGTACTTC. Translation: CASSQGALAKSIQYF.

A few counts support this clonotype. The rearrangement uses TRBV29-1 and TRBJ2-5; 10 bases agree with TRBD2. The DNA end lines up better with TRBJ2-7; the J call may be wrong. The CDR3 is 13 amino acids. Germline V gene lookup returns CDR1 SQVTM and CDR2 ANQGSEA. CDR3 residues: CSVSGRAHYEQYF. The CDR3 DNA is TGCAGCGTTAGCGGGAGGGCCCACTACGAGCAGTACTTC.

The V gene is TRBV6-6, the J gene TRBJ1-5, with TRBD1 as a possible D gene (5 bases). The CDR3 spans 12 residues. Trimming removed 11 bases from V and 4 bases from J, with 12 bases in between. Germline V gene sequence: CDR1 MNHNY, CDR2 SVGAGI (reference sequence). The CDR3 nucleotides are TGTGCCGGAGGACACGTAAATCAGCCCCAGCATTTT. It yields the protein CAGGHVNQPQHF.

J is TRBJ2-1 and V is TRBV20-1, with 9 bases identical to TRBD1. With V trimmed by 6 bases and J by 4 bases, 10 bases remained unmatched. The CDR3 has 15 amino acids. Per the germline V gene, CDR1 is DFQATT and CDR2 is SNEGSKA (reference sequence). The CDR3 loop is CSATTGGVGYNEQFF. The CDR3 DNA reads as TGCAGTGCAACCACAGGGGGCGTCGGGTACAATGAGCAGTTCTTC.

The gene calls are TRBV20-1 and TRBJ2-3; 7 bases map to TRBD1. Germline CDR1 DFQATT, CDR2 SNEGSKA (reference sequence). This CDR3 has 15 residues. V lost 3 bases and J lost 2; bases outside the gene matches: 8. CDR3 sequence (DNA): TGCAGTGCTAGGGAGAGGGGGCGGGTCACAGATACGCAGTATTTT. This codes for CSARERGRVTDTQYF.

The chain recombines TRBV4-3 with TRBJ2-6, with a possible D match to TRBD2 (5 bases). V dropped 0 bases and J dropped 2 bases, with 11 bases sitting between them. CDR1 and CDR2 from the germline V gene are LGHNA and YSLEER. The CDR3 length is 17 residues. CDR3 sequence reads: CASSQEGSGTGANVLTF. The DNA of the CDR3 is TGCGCCAGCAGCCAAGAAGGGTCGGGGACTGGGGCCAACGTCCTGACTTTC.

The CDR3 region is CASSYSMTGKAKKLFF. CDR3 DNA sequence: TGTGCCAGCAGTTACTCGATGACAGGGAAGGCTAAAAAACTGTTTTTT. The chain carries TRBV6-6 and TRBJ1-4; 7 nucleotides align to TRBD1. The CDR3 runs 16 residues. Germline lookup yields CDR1 MNHNY and CDR2 SVGAGI (reference sequence). With V trimmed by 0 bases and J by 9 bases, 10 bases remained unmatched.

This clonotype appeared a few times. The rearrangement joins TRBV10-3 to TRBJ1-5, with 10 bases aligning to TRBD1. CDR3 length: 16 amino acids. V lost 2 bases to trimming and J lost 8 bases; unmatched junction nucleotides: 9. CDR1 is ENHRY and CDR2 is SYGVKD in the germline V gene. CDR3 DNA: TGTGCCATCAGTGAGAGCGGACAGGGGGTTGGGAAGCCCCAGCATTTT. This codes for CAISESGQGVGKPQHF.

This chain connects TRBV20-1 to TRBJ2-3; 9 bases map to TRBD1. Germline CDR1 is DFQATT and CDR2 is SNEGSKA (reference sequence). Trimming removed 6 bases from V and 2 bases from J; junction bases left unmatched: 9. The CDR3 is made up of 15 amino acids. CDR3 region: CSAPRRDRATDTQYF. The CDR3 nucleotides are TGCAGTGCCCCTCGGCGGGACAGGGCCACAGATACGCAGTATTTT.

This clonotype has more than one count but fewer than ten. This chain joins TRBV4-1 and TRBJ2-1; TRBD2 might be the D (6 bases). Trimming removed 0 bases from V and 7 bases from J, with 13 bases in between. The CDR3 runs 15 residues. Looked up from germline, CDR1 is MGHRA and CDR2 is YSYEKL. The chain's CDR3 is CASSQDKGAGNEQFF. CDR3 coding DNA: TGCGCCAGCAGCCAAGATAAAGGGGCGGGAAATGAGCAGTTCTTC.

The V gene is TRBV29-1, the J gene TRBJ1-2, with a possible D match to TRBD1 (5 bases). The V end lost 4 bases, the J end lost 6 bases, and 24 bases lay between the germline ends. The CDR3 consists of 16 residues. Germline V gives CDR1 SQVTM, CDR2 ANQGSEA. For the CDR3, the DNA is TGCAGCGTTGGGGGGAGAAGAAACTCCTACACCCATGGCTACACCTTC. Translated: CSVGGRRNSYTHGYTF.